This T cell receptor beta chain was captured by sequencing in a study of T cells in Graves' hyperthyroidism and ophthalmopathy. There were TCR beta CDR3 regions amplified from RNA transcripts. During a first-round RT-PCR of the TCR CDR3, the HTBI primer set was used. TCRdb recomputed calls from the multiplex PCR reads with MiXCR, one row per CDR3 protein. The sample holds around 420,000 distinct CDR3 sequences; about a sixth are singletons and the top ten take approximately 7.5%. Disease duration under 2 months; hyperthyroidism patients were aged 18 to 65. Findings and limits, study-wide: Most thyroid clonotypes that were expanded above 0.001 also turned up in blood.

This clonotype has at least ten counts. Its antigen is as yet unknown. V shed 0 bases and J 6 bases; nucleotides not matched to a gene: 4. Germline V CDR1 and CDR2: MNHNY, SVGAGI (reference sequence). This CDR3 spans 15 amino acids. The sequence was obtained from a woman aged 18 to 35 with Graves' hyperthyroidism. The source material was blood. The chain links TRBV6-6 to TRBJ2-7; 11 bases line up with TRBD2. The CDR3 protein is CASSYSTSGIGEQYF. As DNA, the CDR3 is TGTGCCAGCAGTTACTCGACTAGCGGGATTGGCGAGCAGTACTTC.